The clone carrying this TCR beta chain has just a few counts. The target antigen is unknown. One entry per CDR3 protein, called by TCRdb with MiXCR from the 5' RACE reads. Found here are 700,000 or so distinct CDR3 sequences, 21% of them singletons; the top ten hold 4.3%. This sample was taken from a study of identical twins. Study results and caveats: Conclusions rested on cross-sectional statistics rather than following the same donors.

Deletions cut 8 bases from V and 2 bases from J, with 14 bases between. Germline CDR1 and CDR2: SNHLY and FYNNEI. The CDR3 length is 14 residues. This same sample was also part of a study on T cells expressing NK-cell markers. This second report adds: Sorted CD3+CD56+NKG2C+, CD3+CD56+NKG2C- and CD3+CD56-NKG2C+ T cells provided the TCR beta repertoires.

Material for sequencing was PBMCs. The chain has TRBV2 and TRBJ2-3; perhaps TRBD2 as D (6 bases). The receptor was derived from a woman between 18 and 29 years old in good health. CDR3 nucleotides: TGTGCCAGCTTACGGCTAGCGACCACAGATACGCAGTATTTT. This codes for CASLRLATTDTQYF.